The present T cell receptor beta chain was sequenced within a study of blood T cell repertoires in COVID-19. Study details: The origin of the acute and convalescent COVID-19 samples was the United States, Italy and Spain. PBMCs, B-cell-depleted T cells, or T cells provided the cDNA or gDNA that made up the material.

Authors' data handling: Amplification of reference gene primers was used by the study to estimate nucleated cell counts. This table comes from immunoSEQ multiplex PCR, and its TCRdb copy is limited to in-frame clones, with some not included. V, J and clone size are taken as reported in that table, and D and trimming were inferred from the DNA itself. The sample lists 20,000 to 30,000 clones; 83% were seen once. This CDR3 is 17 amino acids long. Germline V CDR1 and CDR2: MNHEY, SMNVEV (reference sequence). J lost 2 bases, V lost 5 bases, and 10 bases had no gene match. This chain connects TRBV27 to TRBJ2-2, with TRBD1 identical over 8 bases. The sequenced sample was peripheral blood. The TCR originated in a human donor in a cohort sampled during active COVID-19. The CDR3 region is CASSLNAGTGNTGELFF. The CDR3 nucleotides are TGTGCCAGCAGTCTAAACGCCGGGACAGGAAACACCGGGGAGCTGTTTTTT.